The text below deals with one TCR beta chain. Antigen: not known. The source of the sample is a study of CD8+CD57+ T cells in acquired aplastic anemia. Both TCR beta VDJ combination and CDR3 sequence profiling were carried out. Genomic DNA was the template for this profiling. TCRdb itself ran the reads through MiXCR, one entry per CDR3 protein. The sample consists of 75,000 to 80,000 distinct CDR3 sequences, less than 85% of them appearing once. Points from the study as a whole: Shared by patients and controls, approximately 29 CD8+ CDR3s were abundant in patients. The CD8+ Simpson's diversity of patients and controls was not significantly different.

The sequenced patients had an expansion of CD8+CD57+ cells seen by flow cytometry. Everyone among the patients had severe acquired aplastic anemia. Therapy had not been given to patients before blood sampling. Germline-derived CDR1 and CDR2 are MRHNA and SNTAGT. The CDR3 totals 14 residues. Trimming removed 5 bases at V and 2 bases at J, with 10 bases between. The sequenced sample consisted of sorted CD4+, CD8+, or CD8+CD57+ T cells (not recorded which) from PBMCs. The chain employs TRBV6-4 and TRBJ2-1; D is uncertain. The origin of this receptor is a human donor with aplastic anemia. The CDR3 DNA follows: TGTGCCAGCAGTTACACCTGGCCCTACAATGAGCAGTTCTTC. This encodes CASSYTWPYNEQFF.